This T cell receptor beta chain comes out of a study of patients and donors after allogeneic stem cell transplantation (dated by TCRdb to the early 2020s). As concerns this clonotype: No cognate antigen has been identified for it. Base qualities are not provided; no much larger clone lies one nucleotide away.

Library preparation employed RT-PCR. Sequenced using a NextSeq 550. In TCRdb, the public reads were trimmed at Q25 with fastp and aligned with MiXCR, with productive beta chains retained. Rows with one shared CDR3 protein collapse into an entry with the most common genes and DNA. For this sample the table gives approximately 170,000 distinct CDR3 sequences, of which approximately 24% were detected only once. The ten most abundant clones make up roughly 27% of the sample. The receptor comes from a human donor who was either an allogeneic HSCT recipient or a stem cell or donor lymphocyte infusion donor (not recorded which). It is not recorded whose cells these are; they may come from a transplant donor. Sequencing was performed on blood, either unsorted or a sorted T cell fraction (not recorded which).

Here is the DNA: TGTGCCAGCAGGGGGACAGGCATCAATCAGCCCCAGCATTTT. Translation gives CASRGTGINQPQHF. The V and J segments used are TRBV12-3 or TRBV12-4 and TRBJ1-5, with TRBD1 matching 8 junction bases. The CDR3, from cysteine to phenylalanine, totals 14 residues. CDR3 DNA only is kept here, 42 bases in frame from base 1. Trimming takes 6 bases off V and 3 bases off J; junction bases not matched to a gene: 4.